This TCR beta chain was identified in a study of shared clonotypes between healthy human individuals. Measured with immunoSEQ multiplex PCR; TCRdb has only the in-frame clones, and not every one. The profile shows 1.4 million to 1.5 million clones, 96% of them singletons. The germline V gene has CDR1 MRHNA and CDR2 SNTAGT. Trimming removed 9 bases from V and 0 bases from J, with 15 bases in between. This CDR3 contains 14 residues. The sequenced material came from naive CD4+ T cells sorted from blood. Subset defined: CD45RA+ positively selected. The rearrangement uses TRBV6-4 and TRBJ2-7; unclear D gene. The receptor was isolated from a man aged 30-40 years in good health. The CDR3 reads CASAQAVGSYEQYF. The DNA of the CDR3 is TGTGCCAGTGCCCAGGCTGTGGGCTCCTACGAGCAGTACTTC.